What follows are 27 T cell receptor beta chains derived from one specimen sequenced in a study of T cells in Graves' hyperthyroidism and ophthalmopathy. Amplification targeted TCR beta CDR3 regions from RNA transcripts. A set of HTBI primers served as the primers for a first-round RT-PCR of the TCR CDR3. TCRdb independently ran MiXCR on the multiplex PCR reads; one entry per CDR3 protein. The top ten clones hold around 7.7% of a sample with some 440,000 distinct CDR3 sequences, less than 20% of them seen once. The sequencing sample was made of blood. The receptors derive from a woman aged 18-29 years with Graves' hyperthyroidism.

This clonotype was seen many times. The chain links TRBV3-1 to TRBJ1-4; D is possibly TRBD1 (6 bases). The germline V gene encodes CDR1 LGHDT and CDR2 YNNKEL (reference sequence). This CDR3 comprises 15 residues. Trimming removed 4 bases from V and 4 bases from J, with 13 bases in between. The CDR3 loop is CASSPGLGGNEKLFF. DNA of the CDR3: TGTGCCAGCAGCCCTGGGCTAGGGGGTAATGAAAAACTGTTTTTT.

The chain couples TRBV11-3 to TRBJ2-3, with D possibly being TRBD2 (5 bases). V was trimmed by 1 base and J by 2 bases, leaving 7 bases between them. This CDR3 contains 14 residues. Germline V lookup: CDR1 SGHNT, CDR2 YENEEA. The CDR3 DNA reads as TGTGCCAGCAGCTTAGGACTAAACACAGATACGCAGTATTTT. Translation gives CASSLGLNTDTQYF.

The V gene is TRBV7-2, the J gene TRBJ2-7; a weak D match, TRBD2 (6 bases). Germline CDR1 SGHTA, CDR2 FQGNSA. The CDR3 runs to 13 residues. The germline V and J ends were trimmed by 5 bases and 7 bases, with 15 bases remaining between them. CDR3 in amino acids: CASSPLGLAEQYF. The CDR3 DNA reads TGTGCCAGCAGCCCTCTTGGGCTAGCGGAGCAGTACTTC.

This clonotype was seen ten or more times. The chain employs TRBV20-1 and TRBJ2-1, with 7 bases matching TRBD2. The V gene end was trimmed by 4 bases and the J gene end by 0 bases; junction bases not matched to a gene: 6. The CDR3 covers 15 residues. Germline loops: CDR1 DFQATT, CDR2 SNEGSKA (reference sequence). CDR3 DNA sequence: TGCAGTGCTAACCCCGGGGGGAGCTCCTACAATGAGCAGTTCTTC. Its translation is CSANPGGSSYNEQFF.

This clonotype was recorded many times. This chain joins TRBV3-1 and TRBJ2-5, with D maybe TRBD2 (6 bases). Trimming took 1 base from V and 7 from J, leaving 7 bases between them. The germline gives CDR1 LGHDT, CDR2 YNNKEL (reference sequence). The CDR3 length is 12 residues. CDR3 bases: TGTGCCAGCAGCCAAGGGGGGGTGACCCAGTACTTC. Protein product: CASSQGGVTQYF.

This clonotype was recorded at least ten times. V and J are TRBV12-3 or TRBV12-4 and TRBJ1-2; D not certain. The ends were cut back, 6 bases at V and 6 bases at J, with 20 bases in the middle. The CDR3 has 15 residues. The CDR3 coding sequence is TGTGCCAGCAGCTTAATCGGGAAAGGGTTCCATGGCTACACCTTC. Protein: CASSLIGKGFHGYTF.

The sample holds many counts of this clonotype. The rearrangement uses TRBV30 and TRBJ1-2; D gene uncertain. CDR3 length: 14 amino acids. Trimming removed 3 bases at V and 2 bases at J, with 13 bases between. Germline values: CDR1 GTSNPN, CDR2 SVGIG (reference sequence). CDR3 coding DNA: TGTGCCTGGAGAAATTCGGGCGTAAACTATGGCTACACCTTC. The encoded protein is CAWRNSGVNYGYTF.

This clonotype appeared many times. V is TRBV12-3 or TRBV12-4 and J is TRBJ2-1, with D perhaps TRBD2 (6 bases). V lost 7 bases, J lost 4 bases, and 14 bases lay in between. CDR3 size: 14 residues. CDR3: CASTQRGFYNEQFF. Here the CDR3 DNA reads TGTGCCAGCACCCAACGGGGGTTTTACAATGAGCAGTTCTTC.

This clonotype was seen a few times. J is TRBJ2-7 and V is TRBV11-2, with TRBD2 matching 14 bases. CDR3 length: 15 residues. V lost 5 bases to trimming and J lost 7 bases; unmatched junction nucleotides: 7. Germline V CDR1 and CDR2: SGHAT, FQNNGV. For the CDR3, the DNA is TGTGCCAGCAGCCCAGGGACTAGCGGGAGTGGGGAGCAGTACTTC. This encodes CASSPGTSGSGEQYF.

This clonotype was seen at least ten times. The V and J genes are TRBV9 and TRBJ2-3; TRBD2 might be the D (6 bases). There are 15 residues in the CDR3. The ends were cut back, 2 bases at V and 2 bases at J, with 12 bases in the middle. Germline CDR1 is SGDLS and CDR2 is YYNGEE. CDR3 amino acids: CASSVRDFNTDTQYF. CDR3 bases: TGTGCCAGCAGCGTGAGGGACTTCAACACAGATACGCAGTATTTT.

The genes are TRBV20-1 and TRBJ1-2, with a possible D match to TRBD1 (6 bases). The ends were cut back, 5 bases at V and 6 bases at J, with 10 bases in the middle. Germline V lookup: CDR1 DFQATT, CDR2 SNEGSKA (reference sequence). The CDR3 runs 11 residues. The CDR3 bases are TGCAGTGCTGTATACAGGGATGGCTACACCTTC. Translated, it gives CSAVYRDGYTF.

The V gene is TRBV30, the J gene TRBJ1-4; D remains ambiguous. V was trimmed by 7 bases and J by 0 bases, leaving 6 bases between them. The germline V gene encodes CDR1 GTSNPN and CDR2 SVGIG (reference sequence). This CDR3 region has 12 residues. The CDR3 here is CAFEATNEKLFF. CDR3 nucleotide sequence: TGTGCCTTTGAGGCAACTAATGAAAAACTGTTTTTT.

This clonotype occurred many times. J is TRBJ2-3 and V is TRBV11-3, with D unresolved. Between the trimmed V and J ends, which lost 0 bases and 6 bases, there was a span of 13 bases. CDR3 length: 15 residues. Germline CDR1 and CDR2: SGHNT and YENEEA. CDR3 region: CASSLEGRPPDTQYF. The CDR3 nucleotides are TGTGCCAGCAGCTTAGAAGGCAGGCCCCCGGATACGCAGTATTTT.

This clonotype was observed at least ten times. This chain connects TRBV18 to TRBJ1-6, with D unresolved. V shed 2 bases and J shed 2 bases, with 10 bases lying between them. The CDR3 contains 16 residues. Germline CDR1 KGHSH, CDR2 LQKENI. The CDR3 loop reads CASSPALLTYNSPLHF. In DNA form, the CDR3 reads TGTGCCAGCTCACCAGCACTGCTAACCTATAATTCACCCCTCCACTTT.

This clonotype appeared many times. Written as DNA, the CDR3 is TGTGCCAGCAGCTTAAACCCTGGGATTGGCACAGATACGCAGTATTTT. It yields the protein CASSLNPGIGTDTQYF. The rearrangement uses TRBV7-2 and TRBJ2-3; D gene ambiguous. The CDR3 runs to 16 residues. Germline loops: CDR1 SGHTA, CDR2 FQGNSA. Trimming removed 2 bases at V and 1 base at J, with 13 bases between.

The rearrangement uses TRBV6-1 and TRBJ2-1; no firm D call. The CDR3 is 13 amino acids. Germline V lookup: CDR1 MNHNS, CDR2 SASEGT. Between the trimmed V and J ends, which lost 6 bases and 6 bases, there was a span of 12 bases. In DNA, the CDR3 is TGTGCCAGCAGGCCGGGCCCGTGCAATGAGCAGTTCTTC. Protein sequence: CASRPGPCNEQFF.

This clonotype has only one observation. This chain joins TRBV4-1 and TRBJ2-5; 7 nucleotides match TRBD1. The germline V gene encodes CDR1 MGHRA and CDR2 YSYEKL. This CDR3 spans 13 amino acids. V shed 5 bases, J shed 1 base, and the junction held 1 base outside the gene matches. For the CDR3, the DNA is TGCGCCAGCAGCACAGGGGCCCAAGAGACCCAGTACTTC. It translates to CASSTGAQETQYF.

V gene TRBV7-9 combines with J gene TRBJ2-7; 8 bases are a match to TRBD1. The CDR3 is 15 residues long. The V segment lost 6 bases and the J segment 5 bases; nucleotides outside the gene matches: 12. Germline CDR1 and CDR2: SEHNR and FQNEAQ (reference sequence). This chain's CDR3 is CASSRYQGALDEQYF. The CDR3 bases are TGTGCCAGCAGTCGTTATCAGGGGGCGCTTGACGAGCAGTACTTC.

There are many counts of this clonotype. The chain joins TRBV5-6 to TRBJ2-1; perhaps D is TRBD1 or TRBD2 (5 bases each). Germline V CDR1 and CDR2: SGHDT, YYEEEE. There are 16 residues in the CDR3. V was pared by 1 base and J by 2 bases, with 13 bases between. This CDR3 reads CASSLTPRGTYNEQFF. The CDR3 DNA reads TGTGCCAGCAGCTTGACCCCGAGGGGCACCTACAATGAGCAGTTCTTC. The whole variable domain, remainder taken from reference TRBV5-6 and TRBJ2-1, is DAGVTQSPTHLIKTRGQQVTLRCSPKSGHDTVSWYQQALGQGPQFIFQYYEEEERQRGNFPDRFSGHQFPNYSSELNVNALLLGDSALYLCASSLTPRGTYNEQFFGPGTRLTVL.

In this sample, this clonotype turned up many times. V gene TRBV29-1 combines with J gene TRBJ1-5; 10 positions agree with TRBD1. V was clipped by 0 bases and J by 2 bases; unmatched bases: 1. This CDR3 has 15 amino acids. The germline V gene encodes CDR1 SQVTM and CDR2 ANQGSEA. The CDR3 here is CSVEDGTGGNQPQHF. In nucleotides, the CDR3 is TGCAGCGTTGAAGATGGGACAGGGGGCAATCAGCCCCAGCATTTT.

This clonotype has a handful of counts. This CDR3 reads CAISGAVAGDTQYF. The CDR3 DNA sequence: TGTGCCATCAGTGGGGCGGTAGCGGGAGATACGCAGTATTTT. The J gene is TRBJ2-3, the V gene TRBV10-3, with 7 nucleotides matching TRBD2. Germline trimming cut 4 bases from V and 5 bases from J; bases unmatched to any gene: 6. Germline V gene lookup returns CDR1 ENHRY and CDR2 SYGVKD. The CDR3 length is 14 residues.

This chain links TRBV20-1 with TRBJ2-1; a possible D gene is TRBD2 (6 bases). The CDR3 is 13 residues long. CDR1 DFQATT and CDR2 SNEGSKA come from the germline V gene (reference sequence). The V end lost 3 bases, the J end lost 8 bases, and 14 bases lay between the germline ends. This chain's CDR3 is CSARGGFDDEQFF. CDR3 bases: TGCAGTGCTAGGGGAGGATTCGACGATGAGCAGTTCTTC.

The chain couples TRBV27 to TRBJ2-5, with D perhaps matching TRBD2 (6 bases). Germline values: CDR1 MNHEY, CDR2 SMNVEV (reference sequence). The CDR3 has 12 amino acids. V lost 4 bases and J lost 5, with 8 bases in between. CDR3 DNA sequence: TGTGCCAGCAGTTCTGGGGGGGAGACCCAGTACTTC. This codes for CASSSGGETQYF.

The table lists this clonotype with many counts. CDR3 in DNA: TGCGCCAGCAGCTTGAGAACCAGCTCCTACAATGAGCAGTTCTTC. Translated: CASSLRTSSYNEQFF. The chain joins TRBV5-1 to TRBJ2-1; D is uncertain. The CDR3 length is 15 residues. The V gene lost 1 base and the J gene lost 0 bases, with 8 bases spanning the gap. CDR1 is SGHRS and CDR2 is YFSETQ in the germline V gene. Together with reference TRBV5-1 and TRBJ2-1, the CDR3 gives the full variable domain: KAGVTQTPRYLIKTRGQQVTLSCSPISGHRSVSWYQQTPGQGLQFLFEYFSETQRNKGNFPGRFSGRQFSNSRSEMNVSTLELGDSALYLCASSLRTSSYNEQFFGPGTRLTVL.

There are many counts of this clonotype. This chain connects TRBV20-1 to TRBJ1-2, with 7 bases fitting TRBD1. Trimming cost V 0 bases and J 2 bases; bases outside gene matches: 9. This CDR3 contains 16 residues. Germline V gives CDR1 DFQATT, CDR2 SNEGSKA (reference sequence). CDR3 residues: CSARDPGQPRNYGYTF. The CDR3 DNA reads TGCAGTGCTAGAGATCCGGGACAGCCTAGGAACTATGGCTACACCTTC.

This clonotype was seen at least ten times. This chain links TRBV18 with TRBJ2-2; 7 nucleotides match TRBD1. Trimming took 5 bases from V and 4 from J; bases not matched to a gene: 10. The CDR3 is 16 amino acids. Germline assignment: CDR1 KGHSH and CDR2 LQKENI. The DNA of the CDR3 is TGTGCCAGCTCATCAAGAAGGGGGCAAGGCACCGGGGAGCTGTTTTTT. It specifies CASSSRRGQGTGELFF.

The chain combines TRBV6-5 with TRBJ2-2; no reliable D call. There are 13 residues in the CDR3. Trimming cost V 1 base and J 6 bases, with 6 bases left between them. Germline V CDR1 and CDR2: MNHEY, SVGAGI. CDR3 region: CASSYYGPGELFF. The CDR3 DNA follows: TGTGCCAGCAGTTACTACGGTCCCGGGGAGCTGTTTTTT.